In this sample, the clone carrying this T cell receptor beta chain turned up a few times. As yet, its antigen is unknown. The data belong to a study of T-cell reconstitution after alpha-beta-depleted transplantation in children. Findings and limits, study-wide: Surviving recipient T cells and thymic progenitors underlay high day-60 TCRbeta diversity in some patients.

The V and J ends lost 7 bases and 2 bases respectively, with 14 bases between them. The CDR3 loop spans 15 amino acids. It was with unique molecular identifiers that the TCRbeta library was prepared. TCRdb reanalysed the PCR reads using MiXCR and keeps one entry per CDR3 protein. The repertoire has 45,000 to 60,000 distinct CDR3 sequences, around 56% of them found once; the top ten carry more than 30%. This chain connects TRBV12-3 or TRBV12-4 to TRBJ2-2; D possibly matches TRBD1 or TRBD2 (6 bases each). The TCR was taken from a boy in the first two years of life with SCID, due to receive a stem cell transplant. The source was peripheral blood, collected before TCRalphabeta/CD19-depleted stem cell transplant. The CDR3 region is CASNRGTTNTGELFF. CDR3 sequence (DNA): TGTGCCAGCAACCGCGGGACAACCAACACCGGGGAGCTGTTTTTT.